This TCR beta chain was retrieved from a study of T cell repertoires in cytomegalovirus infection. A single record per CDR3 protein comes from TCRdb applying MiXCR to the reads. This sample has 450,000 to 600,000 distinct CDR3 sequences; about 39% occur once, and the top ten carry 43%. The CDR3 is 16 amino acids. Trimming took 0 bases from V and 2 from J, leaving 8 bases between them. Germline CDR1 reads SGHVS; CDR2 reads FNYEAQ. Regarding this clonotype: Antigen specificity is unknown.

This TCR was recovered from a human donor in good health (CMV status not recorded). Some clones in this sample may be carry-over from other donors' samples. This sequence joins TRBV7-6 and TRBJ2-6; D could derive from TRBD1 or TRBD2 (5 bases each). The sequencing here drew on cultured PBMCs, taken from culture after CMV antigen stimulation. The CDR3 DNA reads TGTGCCAGCAGCTTAGCGTTGGGGGCTGGGGCCAACGTCCTGACTTTC. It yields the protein CASSLALGAGANVLTF.